The next 22 T cell receptor beta chains were all read from a single sample in a study of breast tumors, draining lymph nodes, adjacent tissues. TCRdb called the multiplex PCR reads again in MiXCR, with one record for every CDR3 protein. This repertoire shows more than 250,000 distinct CDR3 sequences, about 33% found once; its top ten account for roughly 1.2%. Axillary draining lymph nodes of breast cancer patients supplied the node samples. Source material: axillary lymph node tissue. The receptors were gathered from a female donor with breast cancer. Some clones in this sample may be carry-over from other donors' samples.

This clonotype was picked up many times. V and J are TRBV7-6 and TRBJ2-6, with 8 nucleotides matching TRBD1. V shed 5 bases and J 2 bases; nucleotides not matched to a gene: 17. The CDR3 runs 20 residues. CDR1 and CDR2 from the germline V gene are SGHVS and FNYEAQ. The DNA for the CDR3 is TGTGCCAGCAGCCTCACCCCCTACCCGGACAGGGATACTGGGGCCAACGTCCTGACTTTC. Translated: CASSLTPYPDRDTGANVLTF.

This clonotype was seen more than once but under ten times. As DNA, the CDR3 is TGTGCCAGCAGTTACTCGTCCGGGACGCCGTACTTC. Protein: CASSYSSGTPYF. The V gene is TRBV6-2 or TRBV6-3, the J gene TRBJ2-7; D may correspond to TRBD1 or TRBD2 (5 bases each). V was cut by 0 bases and J by 12 bases, with 12 bases left in between. The CDR3 is 12 amino acids. Looked up from germline, CDR1 is MNHEY and CDR2 is SVGEGT.

The rearrangement uses TRBV4-2 and TRBJ1-1; a weak D match, TRBD1 (5 bases). Trimming took 0 bases from V and 4 from J, leaving 15 bases between them. There are 16 residues in the CDR3. Germline V gives CDR1 LGHNA, CDR2 YNFKEQ. CDR3 sequence reads: CASSQDQLWGSTEAFF. The CDR3 DNA reads TGTGCCAGCAGCCAAGATCAACTGTGGGGGAGCACTGAAGCTTTCTTT.

CDR3 DNA sequence: TGTGCCAGCAGCCCAGATTGGGGGCGGAACACCGGGGAGCTGTTTTTT. Protein: CASSPDWGRNTGELFF. This sequence joins TRBV14 and TRBJ2-2; a possible D gene is TRBD1 (6 bases). V gave up 4 bases and J gave up 1 base, with 13 bases separating them. This CDR3 region has 16 residues. Germline V gives CDR1 SGHDN, CDR2 FVKESK.

The CDR3 sequence: CASSPVGPQGDTEAFF. The DNA for the CDR3 is TGTGCCAGCAGCCCGGTGGGGCCCCAGGGGGACACTGAAGCTTTCTTT. This chain joins TRBV5-6 and TRBJ1-1; 7 nucleotides agree with TRBD1. V was pared by 4 bases and J by 3 bases, with 12 bases of the junction left unmatched. The CDR3 has 16 residues. Germline V lookup: CDR1 SGHDT, CDR2 YYEEEE.

This clonotype has just one count. Relative to the germline gene, one junction end is altered; a read error may explain this. This chain connects TRBV2 to TRBJ1-5, with TRBD1 matching over 11 bases. The CDR3 sequence is 13 residues long. From germline, CDR1 is SNHLY and CDR2 FYNNEI. The CDR3 spells CASRGQGVQSQHF. The CDR3 bases are TGTGCCAGCAGGGGACAGGGGGTTCAGTCCCAGCATTTT.

Ten or more counts support this clonotype. This chain joins TRBV3-1 and TRBJ1-2; D is unclear. Deletions cut 2 bases from V and 4 bases from J, with 5 bases between. The CDR3 totals 12 residues. Looked up from germline, CDR1 is LGHDT and CDR2 is YNNKEL (reference sequence). CDR3 region: CASSQYFYGYTF. CDR3 bases: TGTGCCAGCAGCCAATACTTCTATGGCTACACCTTC.

This clonotype was recorded at least ten times. The V call is TRBV30, the J call TRBJ1-6; the D is unclear. CDR1 is GTSNPN, CDR2 SVGIG, per germline (reference sequence). Trimming took 2 bases from V and 13 from J, leaving 12 bases between them. This CDR3 is 12 amino acids long. In DNA, the CDR3 is TGTGCCTGGAGTCCCTCTACGGGGCCCCTCCACTTT. Translation gives CAWSPSTGPLHF.

The V and J genes are TRBV6-5 and TRBJ2-7; TRBD1 agrees at 9 bases. From germline, CDR1 is MNHEY and CDR2 SVGAGI. CDR3 length: 15 amino acids. V was clipped by 5 bases and J by 4 bases; unmatched bases: 9. For the CDR3, the DNA is TGTGCCAGCAGTGGAGGACAGGGGAATAGATACGAGCAGTACTTC. Translating gives CASSGGQGNRYEQYF.

This clonotype is a singleton in its sample. At one boundary the junction diverges from the germline segment, which might be a read error. The gene calls are TRBV7-9 and TRBJ2-3; a possible D gene is TRBD2 (5 bases). There are 14 residues in the CDR3. Looked up from germline, CDR1 is SEHNR and CDR2 is FQNEAQ (reference sequence). CDR3 in amino acids: CAGSLTSSADTQYF. The CDR3 DNA is TGTGCCGGCAGCTTAACTAGTTCGGCTGATACGCAGTACTTT.

This clonotype was found many times. The chain joins TRBV5-1 to TRBJ2-7; D unclear. Trimming stripped 2 bases from V and 2 bases from J, with 11 bases between. The V gene's germline CDR1 is SGHRS and CDR2 YFSETQ. This CDR3 contains 14 residues. The CDR3 sequence is CASSFDLDPYEQYF. As DNA, the CDR3 is TGCGCCAGCAGCTTTGATCTGGACCCCTACGAGCAGTACTTC.

In the case of this clonotype: This may stem from a read error, because a much larger clone lies one nucleotide away. The chain joins TRBV27 to TRBJ1-6; D unresolved. Trimming took 5 bases from V and 9 from J, leaving 14 bases between them. The germline gives CDR1 MNHEY, CDR2 SMNVEV (reference sequence). The CDR3 extends over 14 amino acids. The CDR3 sequence is CASSRLKDGSPLHF. The CDR3 DNA reads as TGTGCCAGCAGTCGATTAAAAGATGGTTCACCCCTCCACTTT.

This clonotype turned up a few times. Since a much larger clone is just one base distant, this may be a read error. The V call is TRBV9, the J call TRBJ2-5; 9 bases are a match to TRBD2. The CDR3 is 17 amino acids. Per germline, CDR1 SGDLS and CDR2 YYNGEE. CDR3 loop: CASSVGGGTSFQATQYF. CDR3 coding DNA: TGTGCCAGCAGCGTAGGCGGAGGGACTAGCTTCCAAGCGACCCAGTACTTC.

This clonotype was detected only a few times. A much larger clone sits a single nucleotide away, making a read error possible. The chain carries TRBV20-1 and TRBJ1-3; 7 nucleotides match TRBD1. The CDR3 spans 12 residues. Germline loops: CDR1 DFQATT, CDR2 SNEGSKA (reference sequence). CDR3 loop: CSARSGGNTTYF. In DNA, the CDR3 is TGCAGTGCTAGGTCAGGGGGAAACACCACATATTTT.

J is TRBJ1-6 and V is TRBV12-3 or TRBV12-4; perhaps TRBD1 as D (5 bases). Trimming left V 5 bases short and J 13 bases short, with 24 bases between. CDR3 length: 16 residues. The CDR3 spells CASSIGTPGGDQPLHF. In DNA, the CDR3 is TGTGCCAGCAGTATCGGGACCCCAGGCGGCGATCAGCCCCTCCACTTT.

A note on this clonotype: The junction differs from germline at one of its ends, possibly a read error. The rearrangement links TRBV15 to TRBJ2-7, with D perhaps matching TRBD1 (5 bases). The CDR3 covers 19 residues. From germline, CDR1 is LNHNV and CDR2 YYDKDF (reference sequence). For the CDR3, the DNA is TGTGCCACCAGCAGAGGAGTCGAGACAGAATATTCCGGCTCCTACGGGCAGTACTTC. Translated: CATSRGVETEYSGSYGQYF.

This clonotype has ten or more counts. The chain has TRBV24-1 and TRBJ2-3; D remains ambiguous. The germline gives CDR1 KGHDR, CDR2 SFDVKD. The V end was cut by 5 bases, the J end by 6 bases, with 11 bases between. The CDR3 is 13 amino acids. This chain's CDR3 is CATSAADADTQYF. The CDR3 DNA reads as TGTGCCACCAGTGCGGCAGATGCCGATACGCAGTATTTT.

This clonotype was detected ten times or more. J is TRBJ1-2 and V is TRBV9; 9 bases line up with TRBD1. The germline V gene encodes CDR1 SGDLS and CDR2 YYNGEE. V lost 0 bases to trimming and J lost 6 bases; unmatched junction nucleotides: 9. The CDR3 is made up of 16 amino acids. The CDR3 DNA reads TGTGCCAGCAGCGTAGCGTCGGACAGGGGTTTTGATGGCTACACCTTC. This encodes CASSVASDRGFDGYTF.

This clonotype has ten or more counts. The chain uses TRBV15 and TRBJ2-7; no clear D gene. The CDR3 has 13 amino acids. Trimming shortened V by 5 bases and J by 6 bases, and 14 bases separated the two germline ends. Germline V gives CDR1 LNHNV, CDR2 YYDKDF (reference sequence). The chain's CDR3 is CATSFGPASEQYF. DNA of the CDR3: TGTGCCACCAGCTTCGGACCAGCTTCCGAGCAGTACTTC.

CDR3 in amino acids: CASSPQTSGRTYEQYF. CDR3 nucleotide sequence: TGTGCCAGCTCACCTCAGACTAGCGGGAGAACCTACGAGCAGTACTTC. V gene TRBV2 combines with J gene TRBJ2-7; 12 bases are a match to TRBD2. Trimming took 8 bases from V and 2 from J; bases not matched to a gene: 10. The CDR3 sequence is 16 residues long. Per germline, CDR1 SNHLY and CDR2 FYNNEI.

This clonotype was counted only a few times. This may be a read error: a much more frequent sequence differs by one nucleotide. The chain employs TRBV7-9 and TRBJ2-7; a possible D gene is TRBD1 (7 bases). The germline gives CDR1 SEHNR, CDR2 FQNEAQ (reference sequence). The CDR3 extends over 15 amino acids. In DNA form, the CDR3 reads TGTGCCAGCAGCTTAATCCAGGGGGGAAACTACGAGCAGCACTTC. It encodes CASSLIQGGNYEQHF.

This clonotype was observed a few times. This chain joins TRBV20-1 and TRBJ2-1; 10 nucleotides match TRBD2. V lost 3 bases to trimming and J lost 9 bases; unmatched junction nucleotides: 8. Germline CDR1 and CDR2: DFQATT and SNEGSKA (reference sequence). The CDR3 covers 14 residues. The chain's CDR3 is CSASSGRIPTEQFF. CDR3 nucleotides: TGCAGTGCTAGTAGCGGGAGGATCCCCACTGAGCAGTTCTTC.